Below, 24 T cell receptor beta chains from the same sample are listed, as sequenced in a study of blood T cell repertoires in COVID-19. Libraries were prepared by immunoSEQ multiplex PCR; TCRdb keeps only in-frame clonotypes and omits some of them. The sample includes over 200,000 clones, around 86% of them seen just once. The sequenced sample was peripheral blood. These receptor sequences come from a man aged 40-49 years who had recovered from COVID-19.

The chain recombines TRBV18 with TRBJ1-1, with TRBD1 as a possible D gene (5 bases). V lost 3 bases to trimming and J lost 2 bases, with 13 bases between them. CDR1 KGHSH and CDR2 LQKENI come from the germline V gene. The CDR3 totals 15 residues. The CDR3 sequence: CASSPGQGHNTEAFF. The CDR3 DNA sequence: TGTGCCAGCTCACCCGGACAAGGACACAACACTGAAGCTTTCTTT.

This chain joins TRBV13 and TRBJ2-3; 13 nucleotides match TRBD2. The germline gives CDR1 PRHDT, CDR2 FYEKMQ (reference sequence). CDR3 length: 18 residues. V shed 1 base and J 1 base; nucleotides not matched to a gene: 5. CDR3 sequence reads: CASSLAFGLAGGTDTQYF. In DNA form, the CDR3 reads TGTGCCAGCAGCTTAGCCTTCGGACTAGCGGGGGGCACAGATACGCAGTATTTT.

The V and J genes are TRBV7-8 and TRBJ2-3, with 8 bases that match TRBD2. Germline lookup yields CDR1 SGHVS and CDR2 FQNEAQ. CDR3 size: 16 residues. With V trimmed by 4 bases and J by 2 bases, 8 bases remained unmatched. The CDR3 coding sequence is TGTGCCAGCAGCTCCCCGGGGGGGGCCTCCACAGATACGCAGTATTTT. This translates into CASSSPGGASTDTQYF.

The chain recombines TRBV27 with TRBJ1-2, with D tentatively TRBD1 (5 bases). Trimming removed 4 bases at V and 8 bases at J, with 20 bases between. This CDR3 region has 15 residues. Germline values: CDR1 MNHEY, CDR2 SMNVEV (reference sequence). The CDR3 DNA reads TGTGCCAGCAGTTCACCCATCGGGGGGGTTCAAGGCTACACCTTC. This codes for CASSSPIGGVQGYTF.

The CDR3 region has the DNA TGTGCCAGCAGCTTCAACACCCTCACTGAAGCTTTCTTT. Its protein is CASSFNTLTEAFF. The chain joins TRBV7-6 to TRBJ1-1; the D is unclear. The CDR3 spans 13 residues. Germline V gene lookup returns CDR1 SGHVS and CDR2 FNYEAQ. V lost 3 bases, J lost 4 bases, and 9 bases lay in between.

The chain joins TRBV7-7 to TRBJ2-5; no clear D. CDR1 and CDR2 from the germline V gene are SSHAT and FNYEAQ (reference sequence). This CDR3 contains 15 residues. Trimming cost V 3 bases and J 4 bases, with 15 bases left between them. CDR3 sequence (DNA): TGTGCCAGCAGCTTTGGCACTTATTTAGCAGAGACCCAGTACTTC. It codes for CASSFGTYLAETQYF.

The chain's CDR3 is CASSPTTGWVGAEAFF. The DNA for the CDR3 is TGTGCCAGCTCACCGACTACAGGGTGGGTCGGCGCTGAAGCTTTCTTT. The rearrangement links TRBV18 to TRBJ1-1; tentative D call: TRBD1 (6 bases). Germline V lookup: CDR1 KGHSH, CDR2 LQKENI. Trimming removed 3 bases at V and 6 bases at J, with 20 bases between. CDR3 length: 16 amino acids.

J is TRBJ1-6 and V is TRBV7-8, with 7 bases lining up with TRBD1. Trimming took 5 bases from V and 8 from J; bases not matched to a gene: 9. CDR3 length: 15 amino acids. Germline CDR1 SGHVS, CDR2 FQNEAQ. CDR3 in DNA: TGTGCCAGCAGCACCCTCGACAGGGAATATTCACCCCTCCACTTT. Its protein product is CASSTLDREYSPLHF.

The CDR3 nucleotides read TGTGCTAGTGGTTTGTCGCAGGGTGGTGGCTACACCTTC. Amino acid sequence: CASGLSQGGGYTF. This chain connects TRBV12-5 to TRBJ1-2, with D possibly matching TRBD1 (5 bases). Germline V gene data show CDR1 as LGHNT and CDR2 as FRNRAP. The V end was cut by 2 bases, the J end by 7 bases, with 11 bases between. The CDR3 runs to 13 residues.

This clone was detected only a few times. V is TRBV10-2 and J is TRBJ1-6, with 7 positions matching TRBD1. This CDR3 contains 15 residues. Germline V gene data show CDR1 as WSHSY and CDR2 as SAAADI. J lost 5 bases, V lost 6 bases, and 7 bases had no gene match. CDR3: CASRGTGVDNSPLHF. In DNA, the CDR3 is TGCGCCAGCAGGGGAACAGGGGTCGATAATTCACCCCTCCACTTT.

The V gene is TRBV10-3, the J gene TRBJ2-7, with a weak D call TRBD1 (5 bases). Trimming took 7 bases from V and 6 from J, leaving 13 bases between them. The CDR3 covers 12 residues. Looked up from germline, CDR1 is ENHRY and CDR2 is SYGVKD. The CDR3, as DNA: TGTGCCATCAAAGCATCAGGGCGCGAGCAGTACTTC. Protein sequence: CAIKASGREQYF.

A single count supports this clone. This rearrangement joins TRBV9 to TRBJ2-3, with 13 bases lining up with TRBD2. Germline trimming cut 0 bases from V and 8 bases from J; bases unmatched to any gene: 6. Germline lookup yields CDR1 SGDLS and CDR2 YYNGEE. This CDR3 has 16 residues. The CDR3 bases are TGTGCCAGCAGCGTAGAACTAGCGGGGGGGCTAGGTACGCAGTATTTT. Residues: CASSVELAGGLGTQYF.

The J gene is TRBJ2-7, the V gene TRBV12-3 or TRBV12-4, with D unresolved. The CDR3 loop spans 12 amino acids. V lost 4 bases to trimming and J lost 6 bases, with 10 bases between them. The CDR3 sequence is CASSSGPGEQYF. DNA of the CDR3: TGTGCCAGCAGTTCTGGCCCGGGCGAGCAGTACTTC.

J is TRBJ2-1 and V is TRBV25-1, with 7 bases lining up with TRBD2. CDR3 size: 16 residues. V dropped 1 base and J dropped 2; count of bases not matched to a gene: 5. The germline V gene has CDR1 MGHDK and CDR2 SYGVNS. Written as DNA, the CDR3 is TGTGCCAGCAGTGAATCCGCCGGGGGGACCTACAATGAGCAGTTCTTC. Protein: CASSESAGGTYNEQFF. Together with reference TRBV25-1 and TRBJ2-1, the CDR3 gives the full variable domain: EADIYQTPRYLVIGTGKKITLECSQTMGHDKMYWYQQDPGMELHLIHYSYGVNSTEKGDLSSESTVSRIRTEHFPLTLESARPSHTSQYLCASSESAGGTYNEQFFGPGTRLTVL.

This sequence joins TRBV7-2 and TRBJ2-5; 12 bases match TRBD2. In germline, CDR1 is SGHTA, CDR2 FQGNSA. The CDR3 runs 16 residues. V lost 1 base and J lost 5; bases outside the gene matches: 5. DNA of the CDR3: TGTGCCAGCAGCTTAGGACTAGCGGGAGACCGGGAGACCCAGTACTTC. Encoded protein: CASSLGLAGDRETQYF.

V is TRBV29-1 and J is TRBJ2-1; 11 bases line up with TRBD2. This CDR3 is built from 14 residues. After removal of 6 bases from V and 12 bases from J, the junction contained 13 bases not matched to a gene. Germline assignment: CDR1 SQVTM and CDR2 ANQGSEA. Here the CDR3 DNA reads TGCAGCGTCGAGACTAGCGGGATTCCCCAATTGCAGTTCTTC. Its translation is CSVETSGIPQLQFF.

This clone was picked up one time. The rearrangement links TRBV25-1 to TRBJ1-6; 10 nucleotides agree with TRBD1. The germline gives CDR1 MGHDK, CDR2 SYGVNS. The CDR3 is 16 amino acids. Trimming at V came to 4 bases and at J to 7 bases, leaving 7 bases not matched to a gene. DNA of the CDR3: TGTGCCAGCAGTGTAGCGGACAGGGGGTCAAATTCACCCCTCCACTTT. It specifies CASSVADRGSNSPLHF.

The rearrangement links TRBV7-2 to TRBJ2-2, with TRBD2 identical over 10 bases. The germline gives CDR1 SGHTA, CDR2 FQGNSA. The CDR3 runs 16 residues. J was trimmed by 0 bases and V by 3 bases; bases with no gene match: 1. As DNA, the CDR3 is TGTGCCAGCAGCTTTAGCGGGGGGTCGAACACCGGGGAGCTGTTTTTT. Amino acid sequence: CASSFSGGSNTGELFF.

The V call is TRBV7-2, the J call TRBJ2-3; tentative D call: TRBD2 (6 bases). V lost 4 bases, J lost 0 bases, and 17 bases lay in between. Germline V gene data show CDR1 as SGHTA and CDR2 as FQGNSA. The CDR3 runs 17 residues. The CDR3 is CASSSRTSTQSTDTQYF. CDR3 DNA sequence: TGTGCCAGCAGCTCGAGAACTAGCACCCAAAGCACAGATACGCAGTATTTT.

The chain joins TRBV12-3 or TRBV12-4 to TRBJ1-2; 7 positions agree with TRBD1. The J segment lost 5 bases and the V segment lost 6 bases, leaving 6 bases of the junction unmatched. The CDR3 extends over 13 amino acids. CDR3 loop: CASRVTGAYGYTF. The DNA of the CDR3 is TGTGCCAGCAGGGTCACAGGGGCATATGGCTACACCTTC.

The rearrangement uses TRBV9 and TRBJ2-7, with TRBD1 as a possible D gene (5 bases). CDR3 length equals 11 residues. Trimming took off 3 bases at V and 4 bases at J, with 5 bases between the two ends. Germline CDR1 and CDR2: SGDLS and YYNGEE. The CDR3 here is CASSAGYEQYF. Written as DNA, the CDR3 is TGTGCCAGCAGCGCAGGGTACGAGCAGTACTTC.

This sequence joins TRBV6-6 and TRBJ1-1; 9 positions agree with TRBD1. The CDR3 is 16 amino acids. Trimming cost V 7 bases and J 3 bases; bases outside gene matches: 12. CDR1 and CDR2 (germline): MNHNY, SVGAGI (reference sequence). This CDR3 reads CASIPGTGSFDTEAFF. CDR3 nucleotides: TGTGCCAGCATTCCCGGGACAGGGAGTTTCGACACTGAAGCTTTCTTT.

The chain recombines TRBV6-6 with TRBJ2-5; TRBD1 matches 11 bases. Losses at the gene ends were 10 bases for V and 4 bases for J; bases not matched to a gene: 2. The CDR3 is 12 residues long. Per germline, CDR1 MNHNY and CDR2 SVGAGI (reference sequence). The CDR3 sequence: CATGTGGETQYF. Written as DNA, the CDR3 is TGTGCCACCGGGACAGGGGGAGAGACCCAGTACTTC.

V is TRBV7-9 and J is TRBJ1-5, with D perhaps TRBD1 (5 bases). CDR1 is SEHNR, CDR2 FQNEAQ, per germline (reference sequence). V was pared by 2 bases and J by 1 base, with 6 bases between. The CDR3 is 14 residues long. DNA of the CDR3: TGTGCCAGCAGCTTAACAGGCAGCAATCAGCCCCAGCATTTT. Translating gives CASSLTGSNQPQHF. The variable domain in full, with the rest retrieved from reference TRBV7-9 and TRBJ1-5, is DTGVSQNPRHKITKRGQNVTFRCDPISEHNRLYWYRQTLGQGPEFLTYFQNEAQLEKSRLLSDRFSAERPKGSFSTLEIQRTEQGDSAMYLCASSLTGSNQPQHFGDGTRLSIL.